This T cell receptor (beta chain) was identified in a study of shared T cell receptors in the human thymus. V was clipped by 4 bases and J by 8 bases; unmatched bases: 7. The germline CDR1 and CDR2 sequences are MGHRA and YSYEKL. The CDR3 is 14 residues long. Clones were sequenced by immunoSEQ multiplex PCR, and TCRdb holds only the in-frame ones, with some missing. Of around 730,000 clones in the sample, 80% to 90% were seen once. The data also belong to a second study, concerning human thymus T cells.

The V call is TRBV4-1, the J call TRBJ1-2; 10 bases agree with TRBD1. Input material: thymocytes. The source is a girl less than two years old with a congenital heart defect. The CDR3 DNA is TGCGCCAGCAGCCCCAGGACAGGGGGAAGCGGCTACACCTTC. As protein: CASSPRTGGSGYTF.